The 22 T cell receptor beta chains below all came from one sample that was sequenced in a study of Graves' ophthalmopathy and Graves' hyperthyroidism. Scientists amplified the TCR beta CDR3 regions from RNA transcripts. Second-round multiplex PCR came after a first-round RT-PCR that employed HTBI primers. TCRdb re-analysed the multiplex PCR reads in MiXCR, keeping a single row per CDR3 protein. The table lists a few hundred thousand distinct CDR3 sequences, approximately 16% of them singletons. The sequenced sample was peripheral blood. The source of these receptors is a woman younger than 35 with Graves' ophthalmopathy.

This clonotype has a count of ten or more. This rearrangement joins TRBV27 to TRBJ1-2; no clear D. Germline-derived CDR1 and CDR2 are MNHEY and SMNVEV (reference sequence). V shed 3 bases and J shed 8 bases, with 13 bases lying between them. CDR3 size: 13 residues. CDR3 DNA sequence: TGTGCCAGCAGTTTTAGTGTATTAGGAGGCTACACCTTC. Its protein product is CASSFSVLGGYTF.

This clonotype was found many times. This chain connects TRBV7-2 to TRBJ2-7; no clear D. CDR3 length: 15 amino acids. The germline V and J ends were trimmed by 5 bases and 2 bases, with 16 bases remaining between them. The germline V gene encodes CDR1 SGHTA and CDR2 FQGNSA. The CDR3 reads CASSLLFGGTYEQYF. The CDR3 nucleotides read TGTGCCAGCAGCCTCCTGTTTGGCGGAACCTACGAGCAGTACTTC.

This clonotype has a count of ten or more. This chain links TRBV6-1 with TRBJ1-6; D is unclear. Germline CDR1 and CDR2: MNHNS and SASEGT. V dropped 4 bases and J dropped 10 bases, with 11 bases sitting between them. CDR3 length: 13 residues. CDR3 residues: CASSGSIVSPLHF. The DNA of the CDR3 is TGTGCCAGCAGTGGCAGTATTGTATCACCCCTCCACTTT.

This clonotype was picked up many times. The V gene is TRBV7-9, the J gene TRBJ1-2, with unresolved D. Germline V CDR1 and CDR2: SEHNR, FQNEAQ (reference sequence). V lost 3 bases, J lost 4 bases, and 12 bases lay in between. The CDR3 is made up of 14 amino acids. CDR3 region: CASSFGTTGYGYTF. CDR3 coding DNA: TGTGCCAGCAGCTTCGGAACTACTGGCTATGGCTACACCTTC.

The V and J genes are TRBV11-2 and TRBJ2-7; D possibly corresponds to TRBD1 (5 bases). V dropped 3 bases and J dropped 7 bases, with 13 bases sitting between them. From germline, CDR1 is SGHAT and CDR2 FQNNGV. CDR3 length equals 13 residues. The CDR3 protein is CASSLWAAGEQYF. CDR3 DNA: TGTGCCAGCAGCTTGTGGGCCGCAGGGGAGCAGTACTTC.

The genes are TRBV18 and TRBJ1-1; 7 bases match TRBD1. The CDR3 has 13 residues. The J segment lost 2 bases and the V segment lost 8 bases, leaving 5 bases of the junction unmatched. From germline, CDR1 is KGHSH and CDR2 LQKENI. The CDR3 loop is CASRDSSNTEAFF. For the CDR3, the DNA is TGTGCCAGCCGGGACAGCTCCAACACTGAAGCTTTCTTT.

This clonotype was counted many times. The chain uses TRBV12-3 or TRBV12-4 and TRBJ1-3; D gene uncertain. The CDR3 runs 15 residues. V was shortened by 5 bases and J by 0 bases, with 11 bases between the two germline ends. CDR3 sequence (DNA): TGTGCCAGCAGTCCATCAGAGAACTCTGGAAACACCATATATTTT. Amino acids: CASSPSENSGNTIYF.

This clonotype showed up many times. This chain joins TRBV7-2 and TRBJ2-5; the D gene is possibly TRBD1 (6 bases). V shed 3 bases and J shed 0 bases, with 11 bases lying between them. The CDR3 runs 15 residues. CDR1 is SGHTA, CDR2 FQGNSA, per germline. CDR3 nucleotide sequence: TGTGCCAGCAGCTTCAATACAGGGAACCAAGAGACCCAGTACTTC. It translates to CASSFNTGNQETQYF.

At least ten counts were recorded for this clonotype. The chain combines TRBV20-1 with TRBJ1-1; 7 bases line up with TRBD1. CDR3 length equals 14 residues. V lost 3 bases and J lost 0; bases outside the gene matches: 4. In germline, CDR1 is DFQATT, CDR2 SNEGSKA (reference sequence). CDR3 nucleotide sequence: TGCAGTGCTAGGAGGGGACAGCTGAACACTGAAGCTTTCTTT. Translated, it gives CSARRGQLNTEAFF.

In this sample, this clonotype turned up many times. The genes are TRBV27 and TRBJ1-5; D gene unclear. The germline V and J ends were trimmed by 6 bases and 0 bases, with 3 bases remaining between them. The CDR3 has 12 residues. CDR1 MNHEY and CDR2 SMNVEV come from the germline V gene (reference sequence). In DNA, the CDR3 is TGTGCCAGCAGGTCTAGCAATCAGCCCCAGCATTTT. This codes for CASRSSNQPQHF.

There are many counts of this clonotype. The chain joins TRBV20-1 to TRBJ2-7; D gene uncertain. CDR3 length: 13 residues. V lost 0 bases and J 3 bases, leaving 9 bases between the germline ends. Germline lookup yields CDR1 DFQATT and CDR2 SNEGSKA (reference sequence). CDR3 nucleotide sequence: TGCAGTGCTAGAGATCCCCTGGACTACGAGCAGTACTTC. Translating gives CSARDPLDYEQYF.

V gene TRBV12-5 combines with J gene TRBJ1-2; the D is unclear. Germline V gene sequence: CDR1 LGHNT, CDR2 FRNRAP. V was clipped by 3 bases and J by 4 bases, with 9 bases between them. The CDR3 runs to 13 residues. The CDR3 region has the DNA TGTGCTAGTGGTTTTCAGGAGAGCTATGGCTACACCTTC. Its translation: CASGFQESYGYTF.

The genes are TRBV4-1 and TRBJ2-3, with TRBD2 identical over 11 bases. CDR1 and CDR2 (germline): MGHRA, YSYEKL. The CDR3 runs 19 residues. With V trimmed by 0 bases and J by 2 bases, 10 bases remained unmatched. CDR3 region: CASSQDVIPSGRFTDTQYF. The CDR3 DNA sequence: TGCGCCAGCAGCCAAGATGTGATTCCTAGCGGGAGGTTCACAGATACGCAGTATTTT.

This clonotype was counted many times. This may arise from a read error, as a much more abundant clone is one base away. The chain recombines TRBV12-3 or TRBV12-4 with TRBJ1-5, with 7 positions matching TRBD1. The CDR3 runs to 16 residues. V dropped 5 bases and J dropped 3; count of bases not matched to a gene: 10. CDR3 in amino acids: CASSDVLGTANQPQHF. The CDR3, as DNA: TGTGCCAGCAGTGACGTGCTTGGGACAGCCAATCAGCCCCAGCATTTT.

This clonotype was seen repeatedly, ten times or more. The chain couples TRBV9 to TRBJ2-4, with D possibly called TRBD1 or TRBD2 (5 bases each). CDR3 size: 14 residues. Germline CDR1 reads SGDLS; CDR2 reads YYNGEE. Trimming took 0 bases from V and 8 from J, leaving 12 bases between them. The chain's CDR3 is CASSVDSRGDIQYF. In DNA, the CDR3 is TGTGCCAGCAGCGTAGACAGTCGAGGGGACATTCAGTACTTC.

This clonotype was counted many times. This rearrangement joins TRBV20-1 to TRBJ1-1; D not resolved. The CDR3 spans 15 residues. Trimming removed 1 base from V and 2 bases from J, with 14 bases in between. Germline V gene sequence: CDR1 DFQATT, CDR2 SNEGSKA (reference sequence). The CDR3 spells CSARGQLLHNTEAFF. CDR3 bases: TGCAGTGCTAGAGGGCAGCTACTACATAACACTGAAGCTTTCTTT.

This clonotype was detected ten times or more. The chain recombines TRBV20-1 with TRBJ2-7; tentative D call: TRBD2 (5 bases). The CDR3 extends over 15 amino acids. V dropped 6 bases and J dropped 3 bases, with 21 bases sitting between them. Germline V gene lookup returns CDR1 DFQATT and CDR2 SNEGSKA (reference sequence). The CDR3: CSAEAMGSSFYEQYF. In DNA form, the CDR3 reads TGCAGTGCAGAAGCAATGGGGAGTAGTTTCTACGAGCAGTACTTC.

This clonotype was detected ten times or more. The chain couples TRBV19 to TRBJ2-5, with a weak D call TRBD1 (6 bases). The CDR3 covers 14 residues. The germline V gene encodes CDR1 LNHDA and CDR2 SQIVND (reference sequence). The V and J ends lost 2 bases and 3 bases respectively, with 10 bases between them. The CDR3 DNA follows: TGTGCCAGTAGTATACGTCCAGGGGAAGAGACCCAGTACTTC. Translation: CASSIRPGEETQYF.

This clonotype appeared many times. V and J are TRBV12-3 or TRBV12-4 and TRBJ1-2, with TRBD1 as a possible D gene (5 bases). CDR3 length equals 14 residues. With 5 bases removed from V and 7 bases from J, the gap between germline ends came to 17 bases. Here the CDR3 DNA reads TGTGCCAGCAGTGCTTCCGGGACGCTGGGTGGCTACACCTTC. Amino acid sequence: CASSASGTLGGYTF.

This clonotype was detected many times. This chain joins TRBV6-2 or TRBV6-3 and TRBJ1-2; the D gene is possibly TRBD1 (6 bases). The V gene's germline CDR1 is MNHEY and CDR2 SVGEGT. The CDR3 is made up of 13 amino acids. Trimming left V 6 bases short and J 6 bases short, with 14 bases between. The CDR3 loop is CASRDPGVHGYTF. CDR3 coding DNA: TGTGCCAGCAGGGACCCAGGGGTTCATGGCTACACCTTC.

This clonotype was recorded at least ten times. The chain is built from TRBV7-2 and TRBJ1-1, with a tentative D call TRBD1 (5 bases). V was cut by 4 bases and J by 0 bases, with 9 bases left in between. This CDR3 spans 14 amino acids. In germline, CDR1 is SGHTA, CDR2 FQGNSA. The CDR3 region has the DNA TGTGCCAGCAGCTCAGGGATCTTGAACACTGAAGCTTTCTTT. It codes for CASSSGILNTEAFF.

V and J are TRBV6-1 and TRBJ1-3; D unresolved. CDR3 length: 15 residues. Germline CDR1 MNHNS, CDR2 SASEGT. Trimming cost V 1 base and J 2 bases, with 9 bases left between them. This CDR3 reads CASSEGGGAGNTIYF. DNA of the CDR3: TGTGCCAGCAGTGAAGGAGGAGGAGCTGGAAACACCATATATTTT.